These 11 T cell receptor beta chains were sequenced from one sample in a study of blood T cell repertoires in COVID-19. Using immunoSEQ multiplex PCR, the repertoire was profiled, and TCRdb retains in-frame clones only, with some absent. Here the sample spans hundreds of thousands of clones, roughly 80% being singletons. Sequenced sample: peripheral blood. These receptors all come from an elderly woman with COVID-19, enrolled during active disease.

The chain joins TRBV3-1 (or the pseudogene TRBV3-2) to TRBJ1-1; 9 nucleotides agree with TRBD1. CDR1 LGHDT and CDR2 YNNKEL come from the germline V gene (reference sequence). The CDR3 extends over 15 amino acids. V trimming: 6 bases; J trimming: 0 bases; junction bases outside the gene matches: 5. For the CDR3, the DNA is TGTGCCAGCAGACAGGGGGCTCTGATGAACACTGAAGCTTTCTTT. Amino acids: CASRQGALMNTEAFF.

The chain employs TRBV30 and TRBJ2-1; D ambiguous. V was shortened by 0 bases and J by 8 bases, with 5 bases between the two germline ends. Germline assignment: CDR1 GTSNPN and CDR2 SVGIG (reference sequence). This CDR3 has 11 amino acids. CDR3 nucleotides: TGTGCCTGGAGTGTCCGGGATGAGCAGTTCTTC. It translates to CAWSVRDEQFF. The whole variable domain, filled in from reference TRBV30 and TRBJ2-1, reads SQTIHQWPATLVQPVGSPLSLECTVEGTSNPNLYWYRQAAGRGLQLLFYSVGIGQISSEVPQNLSASRPQDRQFILSSKKLLLSDSGFYLCAWSVRDEQFFGPGTRLTVL.

The sample holds a few counts of this clone. This chain links TRBV9 with TRBJ2-2, with TRBD2 identical over 14 bases. This CDR3 is 16 amino acids long. V shed 4 bases, J shed 8 bases, and the junction held 7 bases outside the gene matches. Per germline, CDR1 SGDLS and CDR2 YYNGEE. This CDR3 reads CASSLRTSGGTGELFF. The CDR3, as DNA: TGTGCCAGCAGCTTACGGACTAGCGGGGGGACAGGGGAGCTGTTTTTT.

The CDR3 is CASSPAGNTIYF. The DNA of the CDR3 is TGTGCCAGCAGCCCTGCTGGAAACACCATATATTTT. The rearrangement uses TRBV2 and TRBJ1-3; D unclear. The CDR3 runs to 12 residues. V lost 6 bases, J lost 2 bases, and 5 bases lay in between. Per germline, CDR1 SNHLY and CDR2 FYNNEI.

This clone was seen a single time. The chain is built from TRBV7-2 and TRBJ1-2; 9 nucleotides match TRBD1. The CDR3 extends over 14 amino acids. V dropped 4 bases and J dropped 5; count of bases not matched to a gene: 5. The germline V gene has CDR1 SGHTA and CDR2 FQGNSA. The CDR3 DNA reads TGTGCCAGCAGCTCCGTACAGGGGGCATATGGCTACACCTTC. It yields the protein CASSSVQGAYGYTF.

The chain links TRBV5-1 to TRBJ2-1, with 7 bases that match TRBD2. V lost 2 bases to trimming and J lost 7 bases; unmatched junction nucleotides: 12. Germline V gene sequence: CDR1 SGHRS, CDR2 YFSETQ. This CDR3 is built from 16 residues. For the CDR3, the DNA is TGCGCCAGCAGCTTTTGGCGGACTAGTCCTCAAAATGAGCAGTTCTTC. This translates into CASSFWRTSPQNEQFF.

J is TRBJ1-1 and V is TRBV12-3 or TRBV12-4; D might be TRBD1 (6 bases). There are 13 residues in the CDR3. The V end lost 5 bases, the J end lost 4 bases, and 11 bases lay between the germline ends. The CDR3 is CASSRGHPTEAFF. The CDR3 DNA sequence: TGTGCCAGCAGTCGGGGACACCCCACTGAAGCTTTCTTT.

The gene calls are TRBV28 and TRBJ2-1; D is undetermined. The CDR3 loop spans 12 amino acids. Germline-derived CDR1 and CDR2 are MDHEN and SYDVKM. V was shortened by 5 bases and J by 12 bases, with 14 bases between the two germline ends. CDR3 DNA sequence: TGTGCCAGCAGTGTCCCGGTGTCCGGGCAGTTCTTC. As protein: CASSVPVSGQFF.

This rearrangement joins TRBV3-1 (or the pseudogene TRBV3-2) to TRBJ1-3; a weak D match, TRBD1 (5 bases). Deletions cut 1 base from V and 0 bases from J, with 13 bases between. Per germline, CDR1 LGHDT and CDR2 YNNKEL (reference sequence). The CDR3 sequence is 17 residues long. CDR3 coding DNA: TGTGCCAGCAGCCAAGCAGGGTTAAGGAGCTCTGGAAACACCATATATTTT. Translation gives CASSQAGLRSSGNTIYF.

This clone was picked up a small number of times. J is TRBJ1-2 and V is TRBV5-1, with 7 bases that match TRBD1. Germline V lookup: CDR1 SGHRS, CDR2 YFSETQ. CDR3 size: 18 residues. Germline trimming cut 2 bases from V and 0 bases from J; bases unmatched to any gene: 13. The CDR3 reads CASSFGTAFYSSNYGYTF. DNA of the CDR3: TGCGCCAGCAGCTTCGGGACAGCCTTTTACTCTTCTAACTATGGCTACACCTTC.

As DNA, the CDR3 is TGCGCCAGCAGCTCAGACACGGGAAACACCATATATTTT. Translated, it gives CASSSDTGNTIYF. V and J are TRBV5-1 and TRBJ1-3; D uncertain. Looked up from germline, CDR1 is SGHRS and CDR2 is YFSETQ. CDR3 length: 13 amino acids. V was pared by 3 bases and J by 4 bases, with 8 bases between.